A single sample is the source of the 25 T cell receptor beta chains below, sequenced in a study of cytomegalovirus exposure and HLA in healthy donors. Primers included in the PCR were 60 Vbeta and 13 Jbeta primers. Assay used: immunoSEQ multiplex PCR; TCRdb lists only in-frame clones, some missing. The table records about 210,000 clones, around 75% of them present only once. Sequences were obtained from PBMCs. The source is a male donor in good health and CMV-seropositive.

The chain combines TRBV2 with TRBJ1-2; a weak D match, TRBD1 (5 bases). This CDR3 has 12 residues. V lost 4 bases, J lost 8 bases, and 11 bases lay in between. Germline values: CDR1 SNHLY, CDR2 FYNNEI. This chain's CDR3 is CASSGQIEGYTF. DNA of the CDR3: TGTGCCAGCAGTGGACAGATTGAAGGCTACACCTTC. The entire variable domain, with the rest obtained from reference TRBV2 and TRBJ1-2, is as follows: EPEVTQTPSHQVTQMGQEVILRCVPISNHLYFYWYRQILGQKVEFLVSFYNNEISEKSEIFDDQFSVERPDGSNFTLKIRSTKLEDSAMYFCASSGQIEGYTFGSGTRLTVV.

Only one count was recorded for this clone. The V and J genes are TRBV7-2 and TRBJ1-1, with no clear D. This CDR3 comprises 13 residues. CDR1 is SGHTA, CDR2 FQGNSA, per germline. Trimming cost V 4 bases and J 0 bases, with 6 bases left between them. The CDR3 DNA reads TGTGCCAGCAGCTCCCAAATGAACACTGAAGCTTTCTTT. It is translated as CASSSQMNTEAFF.

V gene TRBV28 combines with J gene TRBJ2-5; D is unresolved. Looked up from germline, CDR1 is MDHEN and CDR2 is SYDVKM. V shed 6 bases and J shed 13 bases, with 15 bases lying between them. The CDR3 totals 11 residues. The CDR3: CASSPVQSPYF. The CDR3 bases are TGTGCCAGCAGCCCTGTCCAGTCCCCGTACTTC.

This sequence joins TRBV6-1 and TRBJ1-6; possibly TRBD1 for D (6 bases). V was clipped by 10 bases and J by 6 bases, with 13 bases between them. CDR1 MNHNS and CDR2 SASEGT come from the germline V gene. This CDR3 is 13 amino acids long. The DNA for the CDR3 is TGTGCCACGCGACAGGTATCTAATTCACCCCTCCACTTT. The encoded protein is CATRQVSNSPLHF.

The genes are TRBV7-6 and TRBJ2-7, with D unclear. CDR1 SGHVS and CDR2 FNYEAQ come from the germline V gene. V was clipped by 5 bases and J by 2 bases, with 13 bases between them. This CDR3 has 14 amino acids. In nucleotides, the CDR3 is TGTGCCAGCAGCGCTGAAACTTCAACCTACGAGCAGTACTTC. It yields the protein CASSAETSTYEQYF.

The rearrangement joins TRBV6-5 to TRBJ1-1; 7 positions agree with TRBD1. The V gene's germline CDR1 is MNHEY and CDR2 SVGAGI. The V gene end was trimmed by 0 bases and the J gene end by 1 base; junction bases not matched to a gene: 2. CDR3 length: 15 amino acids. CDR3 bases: TGTGCCAGCAGTTACTCGGGACAGTGGAACACTGAAGCTTTCTTT. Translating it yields CASSYSGQWNTEAFF.

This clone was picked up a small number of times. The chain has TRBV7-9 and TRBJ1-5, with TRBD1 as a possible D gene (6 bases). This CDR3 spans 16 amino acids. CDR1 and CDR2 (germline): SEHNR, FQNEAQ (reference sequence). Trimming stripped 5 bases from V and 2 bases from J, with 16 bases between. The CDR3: CASSPTGNLGNQPQHF. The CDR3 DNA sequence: TGTGCCAGCAGCCCCACAGGGAATTTGGGCAATCAGCCCCAGCATTTT.

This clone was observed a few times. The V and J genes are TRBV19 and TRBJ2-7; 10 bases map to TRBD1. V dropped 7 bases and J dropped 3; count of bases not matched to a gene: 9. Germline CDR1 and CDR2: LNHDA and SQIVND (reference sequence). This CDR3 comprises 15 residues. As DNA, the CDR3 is TGTGCCAGTACCAACCCCGGGACAGGGGACTACGAGCAGTACTTC. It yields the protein CASTNPGTGDYEQYF.

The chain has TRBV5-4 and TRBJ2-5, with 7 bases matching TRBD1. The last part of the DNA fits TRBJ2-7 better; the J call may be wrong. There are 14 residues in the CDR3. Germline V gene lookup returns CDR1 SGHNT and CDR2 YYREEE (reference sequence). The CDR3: CASRSGQQRYEQYF. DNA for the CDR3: TGTGCCAGCAGGTCGGGACAGCAACGGTACGAGCAGTACTTC.

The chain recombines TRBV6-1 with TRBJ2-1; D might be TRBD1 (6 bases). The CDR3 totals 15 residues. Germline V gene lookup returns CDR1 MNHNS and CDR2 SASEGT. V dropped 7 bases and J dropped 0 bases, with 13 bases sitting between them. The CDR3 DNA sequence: TGTGCCAGCACCCCGACAGGAAACTCCTACAATGAGCAGTTCTTC. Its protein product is CASTPTGNSYNEQFF.

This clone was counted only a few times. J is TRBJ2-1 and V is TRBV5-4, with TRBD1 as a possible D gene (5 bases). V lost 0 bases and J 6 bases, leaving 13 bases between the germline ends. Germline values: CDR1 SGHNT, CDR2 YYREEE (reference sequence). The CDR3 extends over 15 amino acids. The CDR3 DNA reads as TGTGCCAGCAGCTTGGTGGACCCTGGGGCCAATGAGCAGTTCTTC. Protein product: CASSLVDPGANEQFF. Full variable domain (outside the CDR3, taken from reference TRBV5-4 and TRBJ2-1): ETGVTQSPTHLIKTRGQQVTLRCSSQSGHNTVSWYQQALGQGPQFIFQYYREEENGRGNFPPRFSGLQFPNYSSELNVNALELDDSALYLCASSLVDPGANEQFFGPGTRLTVL.

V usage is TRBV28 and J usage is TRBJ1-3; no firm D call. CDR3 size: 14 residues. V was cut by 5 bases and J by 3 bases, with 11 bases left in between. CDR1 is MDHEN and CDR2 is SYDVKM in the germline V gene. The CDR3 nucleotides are TGTGCCAGCAGTCCCGCAGGAATTGGAAACACCATATATTTT. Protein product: CASSPAGIGNTIYF.

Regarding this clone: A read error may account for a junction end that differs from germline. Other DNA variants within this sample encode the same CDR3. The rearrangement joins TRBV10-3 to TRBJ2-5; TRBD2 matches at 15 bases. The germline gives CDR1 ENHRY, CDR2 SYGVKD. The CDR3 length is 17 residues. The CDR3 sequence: CAISEGTSGGRGETQYF. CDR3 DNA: TGCGCCATCAGTGAGGGGACTAGCGGGGGGCGAGGGGAGACCCAGTACTTC.

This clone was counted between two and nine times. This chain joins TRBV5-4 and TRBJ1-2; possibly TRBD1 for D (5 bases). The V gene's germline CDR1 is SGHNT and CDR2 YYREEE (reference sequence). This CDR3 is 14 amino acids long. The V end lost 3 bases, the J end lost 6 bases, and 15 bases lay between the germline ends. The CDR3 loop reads CASSSRVIADGYTF. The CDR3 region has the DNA TGTGCCAGCAGCTCCAGGGTAATAGCTGATGGCTACACCTTC.

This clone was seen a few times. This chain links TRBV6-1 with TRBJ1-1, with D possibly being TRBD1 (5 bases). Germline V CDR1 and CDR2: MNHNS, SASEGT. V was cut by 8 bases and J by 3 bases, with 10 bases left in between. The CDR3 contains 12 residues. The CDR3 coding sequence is TGTGCCAGCCTCCTGACAGACACTGAAGCTTTCTTT. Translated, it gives CASLLTDTEAFF.

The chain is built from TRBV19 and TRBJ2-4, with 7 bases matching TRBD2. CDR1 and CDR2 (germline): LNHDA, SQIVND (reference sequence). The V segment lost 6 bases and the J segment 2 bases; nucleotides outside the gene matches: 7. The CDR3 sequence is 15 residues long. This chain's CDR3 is CASSPPGRTKNIQYF. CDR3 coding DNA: TGTGCCAGTAGCCCCCCCGGGAGGACCAAAAACATTCAGTACTTC.

The CDR3 region is CASSPLAEMNTEAFF. In DNA form, the CDR3 reads TGTGCCAGCTCACCGCTAGCTGAAATGAACACTGAAGCTTTCTTT. The gene calls are TRBV18 and TRBJ1-1; D gene unclear. Germline V gene lookup returns CDR1 KGHSH and CDR2 LQKENI. Trimming cost V 3 bases and J 0 bases, with 11 bases left between them. This CDR3 has 15 amino acids.

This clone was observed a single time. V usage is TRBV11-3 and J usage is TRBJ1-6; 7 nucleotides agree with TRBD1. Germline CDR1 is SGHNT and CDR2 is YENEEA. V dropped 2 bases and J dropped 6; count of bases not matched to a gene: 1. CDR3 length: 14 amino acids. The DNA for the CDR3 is TGTGCCAGCAGCTTACAGGGGGGTAATTCACCCCTCCACTTT. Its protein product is CASSLQGGNSPLHF.

The CDR3 spells CASTLGHRGQETQYF. Here the CDR3 DNA reads TGTGCCAGCACCCTCGGCCACAGGGGACAAGAGACCCAGTACTTC. V is TRBV6-6 and J is TRBJ2-5; 7 bases are shared with TRBD1. The CDR3 extends over 15 amino acids. Germline CDR1 is MNHNY and CDR2 is SVGAGI (reference sequence). V shed 7 bases, J shed 2 bases, and the junction held 10 bases outside the gene matches.

The CDR3 coding sequence is TGTGCCAGCAGCTCTGGGACTAGCGGGGGGGACGAGCAGTACTTC. Translating gives CASSSGTSGGDEQYF. The rearrangement joins TRBV7-2 to TRBJ2-7; TRBD2 matches at 16 bases. J lost 5 bases, V lost 4 bases, and 2 bases had no gene match. This CDR3 spans 15 amino acids. The germline gives CDR1 SGHTA, CDR2 FQGNSA. The full variable domain, rest sourced from reference TRBV7-2 and TRBJ2-7, is GAGVSQSPSNKVTEKGKDVELRCDPISGHTALYWYRQSLGQGLEFLIYFQGNSAPDKSGLPSDRFSAERTGGSVSTLTIQRTQQEDSAVYLCASSSGTSGGDEQYFGPGTRLTVT.

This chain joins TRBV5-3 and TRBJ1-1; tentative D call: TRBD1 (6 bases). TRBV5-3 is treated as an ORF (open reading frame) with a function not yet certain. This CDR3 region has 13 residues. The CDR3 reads CSERGGAGGEAFF. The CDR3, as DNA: TGTTCCGAAAGAGGGGGGGCGGGAGGTGAAGCTTTCTTT.

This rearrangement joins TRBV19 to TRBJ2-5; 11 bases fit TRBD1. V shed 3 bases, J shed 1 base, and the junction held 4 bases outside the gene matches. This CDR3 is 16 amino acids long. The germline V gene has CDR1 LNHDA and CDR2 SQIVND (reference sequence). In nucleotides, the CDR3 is TGTGCCAGTAGTATGAGGACAGGGGGCGGCCAAGAGACCCAGTACTTC. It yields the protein CASSMRTGGGQETQYF.

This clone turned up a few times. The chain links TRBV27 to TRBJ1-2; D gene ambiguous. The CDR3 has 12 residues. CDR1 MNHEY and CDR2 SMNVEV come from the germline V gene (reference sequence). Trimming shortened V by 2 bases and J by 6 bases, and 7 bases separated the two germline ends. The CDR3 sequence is CASSLTGDGYTF. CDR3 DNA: TGTGCCAGCAGTTTAACCGGGGATGGCTACACCTTC.

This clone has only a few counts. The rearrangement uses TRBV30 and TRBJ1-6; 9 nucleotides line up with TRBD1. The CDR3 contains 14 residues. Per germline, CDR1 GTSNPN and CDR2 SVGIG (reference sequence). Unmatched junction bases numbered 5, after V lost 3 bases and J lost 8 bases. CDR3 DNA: TGTGCCTGGAGGTTGGGACAGGGTTATTCACCCCTCCACTTT. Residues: CAWRLGQGYSPLHF.

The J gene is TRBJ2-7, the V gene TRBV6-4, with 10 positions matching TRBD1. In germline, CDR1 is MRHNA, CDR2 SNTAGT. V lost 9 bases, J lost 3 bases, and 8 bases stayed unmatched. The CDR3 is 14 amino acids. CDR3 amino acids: CASSRDRGYYEQYF. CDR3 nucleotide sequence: TGTGCCAGTTCCCGGGACAGGGGCTACTACGAGCAGTACTTC.